The 14 T cell receptor beta chains presented below share a single source sample, sequenced in a study of blood T cells in healthy people across ages. Next came a second PCR, run for roughly 6 to 11 cycles, which used a sample-barcoded 5' primer along with a J-beta primer mix. One entry per CDR3 protein, called by TCRdb with MiXCR from the 5' RACE reads. The sample yields almost 1 million distinct CDR3 sequences, roughly 47% seen once. The specimen sequenced was blood. These receptors all stem from a woman aged 60-70 years in good health.

V gene TRBV14 combines with J gene TRBJ1-4; TRBD1 matches 11 bases. The CDR3 is 16 residues long. CDR1 and CDR2 from the germline V gene are SGHDN and FVKESK. The trim removed 4 bases at V and 1 base at J, leaving 2 bases unmatched. CDR3 DNA: TGTGCCAGCAGCCGCGGGACAGGGGGAACTAATGAAAAACTGTTTTTT. This codes for CASSRGTGGTNEKLFF.

The chain carries TRBV20-1 and TRBJ2-7, with 10 bases lining up with TRBD2. After removal of 3 bases from V and 3 bases from J, the junction contained 5 bases not matched to a gene. CDR1 and CDR2 from the germline V gene are DFQATT and SNEGSKA (reference sequence). The CDR3 is made up of 14 amino acids. The CDR3, as DNA: TGCAGTGCTAGTAACGAGCGGGAGGGCTACGAGCAGTACTTC. Amino acids: CSASNEREGYEQYF.

This chain links TRBV6-5 with TRBJ1-2, with a possible D match to TRBD1 (6 bases). V dropped 6 bases and J dropped 4 bases, with 18 bases sitting between them. This CDR3 is built from 15 residues. The germline V gene encodes CDR1 MNHEY and CDR2 SVGAGI. CDR3 amino acids: CASSRPSQGFYGYTF. The CDR3, as DNA: TGTGCCAGCAGCCGTCCCTCACAGGGTTTCTATGGCTACACCTTC.

The chain joins TRBV27 to TRBJ2-2; 9 positions agree with TRBD1. The CDR3 is made up of 17 amino acids. The V segment lost 6 bases and the J segment 3 bases; nucleotides outside the gene matches: 11. Germline CDR1 and CDR2: MNHEY and SMNVEV (reference sequence). The CDR3 region is CASSPVRDRADTGELFF. The CDR3 DNA reads as TGTGCCAGCAGCCCCGTCCGGGACAGGGCGGACACCGGGGAGCTGTTTTTT.

The chain combines TRBV7-2 with TRBJ2-7; D possibly uses TRBD1 or TRBD2 (6 bases each). There are 15 residues in the CDR3. Per the germline V gene, CDR1 is SGHTA and CDR2 is FQGNSA. Deletions cut 7 bases from V and 3 bases from J, with 19 bases between. The CDR3 region is CASKRRGSGDYEQYF. CDR3 sequence (DNA): TGTGCCAGCAAACGAAGGGGGTCGGGGGACTACGAGCAGTACTTC.

The chain combines TRBV28 with TRBJ2-3; TRBD1 agrees at 10 bases. The CDR3 covers 15 residues. Germline assignment: CDR1 MDHEN and CDR2 SYDVKM. V dropped 5 bases and J dropped 8; count of bases not matched to a gene: 10. The CDR3 bases are TGTGCCAGCAGTCCCCCGGGACAGGGGTTCGGTACGCAGTATTTT. Its protein is CASSPPGQGFGTQYF.

In its sample, this clonotype was seen a few times. This chain joins TRBV10-1 and TRBJ2-7; D gene uncertain. Trimming pared 4 bases from V and 0 bases from J, leaving 7 bases between. Germline loops: CDR1 WNHNN, CDR2 SYGVQD (reference sequence). The CDR3 length is 13 residues. The CDR3 DNA is TGCGCCAGCAGTGCCGGACGCTCCTACGAGCAGTACTTC. Its translation: CASSAGRSYEQYF.

This chain joins TRBV7-2 and TRBJ2-7; possibly TRBD1 for D (5 bases). The germline V and J ends were trimmed by 3 bases and 1 base, with 10 bases remaining between them. CDR1 and CDR2 (germline): SGHTA, FQGNSA. The CDR3 covers 14 residues. CDR3 loop: CASSFQGLSYEQYF. The CDR3 DNA reads as TGTGCCAGCAGCTTCCAGGGTCTATCCTACGAGCAGTACTTC.

This chain uses TRBV7-9 with TRBJ1-5; D might be TRBD1 (6 bases). Trimming pared 5 bases from V and 5 bases from J, leaving 13 bases between. The CDR3 runs to 14 residues. The germline V gene encodes CDR1 SEHNR and CDR2 FQNEAQ (reference sequence). CDR3 amino acids: CASSPSRTDQPQHF. In nucleotides, the CDR3 is TGTGCCAGCAGCCCCTCCCGGACAGATCAGCCCCAGCATTTT.

The V gene is TRBV12-3 or TRBV12-4, the J gene TRBJ2-5; D assignment may be TRBD1 or TRBD2 (5 bases each). The J call may be wrong; the DNA end is better matched by TRBJ2-7. The CDR3 length is 14 residues. The CDR3 loop reads CASSGTSSSYEQYF. The CDR3 region has the DNA TGTGCCAGCAGTGGGACGAGTAGCTCCTACGAGCAGTACTTC.

V usage is TRBV7-3 and J usage is TRBJ2-7, with a weak D call TRBD2 (5 bases). V lost 5 bases and J 5 bases, leaving 16 bases between the germline ends. The germline V gene has CDR1 SGHTA and CDR2 FQGTGA. The CDR3 loop spans 14 amino acids. The CDR3 loop is CASSPPTPSNEQYF. CDR3 coding DNA: TGTGCCAGCAGCCCTCCAACCCCTAGCAACGAGCAGTACTTC.

The chain is built from TRBV5-1 and TRBJ2-1; TRBD2 aligns across 10 bases. There are 16 residues in the CDR3. The V gene's germline CDR1 is SGHRS and CDR2 YFSETQ. V lost 3 bases to trimming and J lost 4 bases; unmatched junction nucleotides: 7. The CDR3 spells CASSSREREGYNEQFF. The CDR3 nucleotides read TGCGCCAGCAGCTCCCGGGAGCGGGAGGGATACAATGAGCAGTTCTTC.

This clonotype showed up just a few times. The rearrangement joins TRBV12-3 or TRBV12-4 to TRBJ2-4; no definite D call. The CDR3 is made up of 14 amino acids. Trimming removed 3 bases at V and 3 bases at J, with 9 bases between. For the CDR3, the DNA is TGTGCCAGCAGTTTGGGGATAGTCAAAAACATTCAGTACTTC. Protein product: CASSLGIVKNIQYF.

The CDR3 region is CASSPSASSSYNEQFF. DNA of the CDR3: TGTGCCAGCTCACCATCCGCGTCCTCGTCCTACAATGAGCAGTTCTTC. The V call is TRBV18, the J call TRBJ2-1; D gene ambiguous. From germline, CDR1 is KGHSH and CDR2 LQKENI. V was clipped by 2 bases and J by 1 base, with 12 bases between them. The CDR3 consists of 16 residues. Complete variable domain (other parts from reference TRBV18 and TRBJ2-1): NAGVMQNPRHLVRRRGQEARLRCSPMKGHSHVYWYRQLPEEGLKFMVYLQKENIIDESGMPKERFSAEFPKEGPSILRIQQVVRGDSAAYFCASSPSASSSYNEQFFGPGTRLTVL.